The 4 T cell receptor beta chains presented below share a single source sample, sequenced in a study of blood T cells in healthy people across ages. Alongside a J-beta primer mix, a sample-barcoded 5' primer served in a second PCR lasting roughly 6 to 11 cycles. TCRdb reprocessed the 5' RACE reads via MiXCR and lists one record per CDR3 protein. The table shows hundreds of thousands of distinct CDR3 sequences, with 56% occurring only once. The sequenced sample consisted of blood. These receptors came from a man aged 35 to 55 in good health.

The chain is built from TRBV12-3 or TRBV12-4 and TRBJ2-3; 9 nucleotides match TRBD2. The CDR3 has 14 residues. The ends lost 6 bases at V and 7 bases at J; junction bases unmatched: 8. This chain's CDR3 is CASRGTSTFNTQYF. In DNA form, the CDR3 reads TGTGCCAGCAGGGGGACTAGCACATTCAATACGCAGTATTTT.

The genes are TRBV7-9 and TRBJ2-4, with TRBD1 matching 9 bases. CDR1 and CDR2 from the germline V gene are SEHNR and FQNEAQ (reference sequence). V lost 4 bases to trimming and J lost 4 bases; unmatched junction nucleotides: 8. This CDR3 has 16 residues. CDR3 region: CASSSPTGTGKNIQYF. The CDR3 region has the DNA TGTGCCAGCAGCTCTCCGACCGGGACAGGGAAAAACATTCAGTACTTC.

This clonotype has more than one count but fewer than ten. The gene calls are TRBV7-8 and TRBJ2-3; 7 nucleotides line up with TRBD1. After removal of 0 bases from V and 3 bases from J, the junction contained 9 bases not matched to a gene. CDR3 length equals 17 residues. Germline CDR1 SGHVS, CDR2 FQNEAQ. The DNA of the CDR3 is TGTGCCAGCAGCTTAGCGCGATTACAGGGGTGGACAGATACGCAGTATTTT. Translation gives CASSLARLQGWTDTQYF.

V usage is TRBV7-2 and J usage is TRBJ1-5; D remains ambiguous. The V and J ends lost 4 bases and 0 bases respectively, with 7 bases between them. Germline CDR1 SGHTA, CDR2 FQGNSA. The CDR3 consists of 14 residues. This chain's CDR3 is CASSWRASNQPQHF. Written as DNA, the CDR3 is TGTGCCAGCAGCTGGCGCGCTAGCAATCAGCCCCAGCATTTT.